These 9 T cell receptor beta chains came from one sample sequenced in a study of T cells after yellow fever vaccination. TCRdb re-called the 5' RACE reads through MiXCR, storing one row per CDR3 protein. In the table there are 10,000 or so distinct CDR3 sequences, under 6.5% of which are singletons. The sample here was PBMCs, either bulk or a sorted T-cell subset (CD4+, CD8+, memory, or dextramer-sorted; not recorded which), taken on the day of the yellow fever booster vaccination. These receptors were collected from a man aged 30 to 45 who received the YFV17D yellow fever vaccine.

The chain carries TRBV20-1 and TRBJ2-5; D not certain. Germline V lookup: CDR1 DFQATT, CDR2 SNEGSKA (reference sequence). The CDR3 runs 13 residues. The ends were cut back, 6 bases at V and 1 base at J, with 12 bases in the middle. CDR3 sequence (DNA): TGCAGTGCGCGAGCCTCAGGCCAAGAGACCCAGTACTTC. This codes for CSARASGQETQYF.

This clonotype is medium-sized by share. This chain links TRBV12-3 or TRBV12-4 with TRBJ2-3, with 9 bases lining up with TRBD2. Trimming took 6 bases from V and 8 from J; bases not matched to a gene: 15. There are 16 residues in the CDR3. The CDR3 protein is CASSAGIGLAGRTQYF. CDR3 DNA sequence: TGTGCCAGCAGCGCCGGTATAGGGCTAGCGGGACGTACGCAGTATTTT.

The V call is TRBV3-1, the J call TRBJ1-5; TRBD1 might be the D (5 bases). This CDR3 has 18 amino acids. Germline CDR1 is LGHDT and CDR2 is YNNKEL (reference sequence). CDR3 residues: CTICSRPWGVGSNQPQHF. The CDR3 DNA reads as TGTACCATCTGTTCCCGCCCATGGGGGGTCGGTAGCAATCAGCCCCAGCATTTT.

This clonotype was observed at least ten times. J is TRBJ2-2 and V is TRBV19; unclear D gene. This CDR3 is 13 amino acids long. CDR1 is LNHDA, CDR2 SQIVND, per germline (reference sequence). V lost 7 bases to trimming and J lost 4 bases, with 10 bases between them. This CDR3 is CASTTVGTGELFF. For the CDR3, the DNA is TGTGCCAGTACGACCGTGGGCACCGGGGAGCTGTTTTTT.

This clonotype is medium-sized by share. This chain joins TRBV5-1 and TRBJ1-1; unclear D gene. CDR3 length equals 12 residues. Trimming stripped 1 base from V and 7 bases from J, with 8 bases between. Germline values: CDR1 SGHRS, CDR2 YFSETQ. CDR3 amino acids: CASSLWSDEAFF. The CDR3 DNA follows: TGCGCCAGCAGCTTGTGGTCGGATGAAGCTTTCTTT.

As concerns this clonotype: A single base separates this from a much larger clone, so it may be a read error. The genes are TRBV6-2 or TRBV6-3 and TRBJ2-5; no clear D. The ends were cut back, 4 bases at V and 5 bases at J, with 5 bases in the middle. Germline values: CDR1 MNHEY, CDR2 SVGEGT. CDR3 size: 11 residues. CDR3 bases: TGTGCCAGCAGTTGGAGTGAGACCCAGTACTTC. This translates into CASSWSETQYF.

This clonotype is judged medium-sized. The genes are TRBV29-1 and TRBJ2-3; D is undetermined. The germline V gene encodes CDR1 SQVTM and CDR2 ANQGSEA. There are 10 residues in the CDR3. V lost 8 bases and J 4 bases, leaving 7 bases between the germline ends. The CDR3 coding sequence is TGCAGCTACGAGGCAGATACGCAGTATTTT. It is translated as CSYEADTQYF.

By sample fraction, this clonotype is medium-sized. The chain is built from TRBV5-1 and TRBJ2-3, with D unresolved. V shed 6 bases and J shed 1 base, with 12 bases lying between them. Germline CDR1 and CDR2: SGHRS and YFSETQ. The CDR3 is 14 residues long. CDR3 nucleotide sequence: TGCGCCAGCATGGACCCCCAAGGCACAGATACGCAGTATTTT. Translation: CASMDPQGTDTQYF.

This clonotype appeared a few times. This chain links TRBV7-2 with TRBJ2-1; tentatively, D is TRBD2 (7 bases). From germline, CDR1 is SGHTA and CDR2 FQGNSA. The length of the CDR3 is 15 residues. The ends were cut back, 5 bases at V and 2 bases at J, with 13 bases in the middle. DNA for the CDR3: TGTGCCAGCAGCGGGGGGGCGTCTCCCTACAATGAGCAGTTCTTC. This gives the protein CASSGGASPYNEQFF.